The 9 T cell receptor beta chains below were found in one sample sequenced in a study of blood T cell repertoires in COVID-19 (TCRdb year 2020). Libraries were built with the immunoSEQ multiplex PCR assay. In its TCRdb copy, this immuneACCESS table keeps in-frame sequences only and misses some clones. Where compared with another copy, unresolved V genes explain less than half of these, and the others have no known cause. This sample gives around 62,000 clones in total; 70% to 90% of them show up just once. The ten largest clones represent 20% to 25% of the sample. The sample taken for sequencing was peripheral blood. The receptor source for this set is a man aged 50 to 59 with acute or convalescent COVID-19.

This clone was seen a single time. This sequence joins TRBV6-5 and TRBJ1-2; D remains ambiguous. Trimming pared 6 bases from V and 1 base from J, leaving 12 bases between. The CDR3 sequence is 14 residues long. CDR1 is MNHEY, CDR2 SVGAGI, per germline. CDR3 nucleotides: TGTGCCAGCAGATCGGGATACAATAACTATGGCTACACCTTC. This sequence encodes CASRSGYNNYGYTF.

The rearrangement uses TRBV19 and TRBJ2-1; no clear D gene. CDR1 and CDR2 from the germline V gene are LNHDA and SQIVND (reference sequence). This CDR3 spans 14 amino acids. Trimming stripped 8 bases from V and 5 bases from J, with 16 bases between. CDR3 residues: CASAPAAPNNEQFF. CDR3 DNA: TGTGCCAGTGCCCCGGCGGCCCCCAACAATGAGCAGTTCTTC.

The V gene is TRBV21-1, the J gene TRBJ1-5. TRBV21-1 constitutes a pseudogene. CDR3 length equals 13 residues. The CDR3, as DNA: TGTGCCAGCAGCAAAAGCCTCAATCAGCCCCAGCATTTT. It specifies CASSKSLNQPQHF.

A single count supports this clone. The gene calls are TRBV9 and TRBJ2-5; 7 positions match TRBD1. CDR1 and CDR2 (germline): SGDLS, YYNGEE. The V segment lost 3 bases and the J segment 4 bases; nucleotides outside the gene matches: 6. This CDR3 has 14 amino acids. The CDR3 loop is CASSDRTGGETQYF. In nucleotides, the CDR3 is TGTGCCAGCAGCGATAGGACAGGCGGAGAGACCCAGTACTTC.

This sequence joins TRBV18 and TRBJ2-5, with D possibly matching TRBD2 (6 bases). CDR3 length: 16 residues. Deletions cut 2 bases from V and 1 base from J, with 14 bases between. Germline-derived CDR1 and CDR2 are KGHSH and LQKENI. CDR3 sequence: CASSPGLGGAQETQYF. CDR3 bases: TGTGCCAGCTCACCAGGGCTCGGGGGAGCCCAAGAGACCCAGTACTTC.

The rearrangement joins TRBV21-1 to TRBJ2-7; the table gives TRBD1 as D, unverified against the DNA. TRBV21-1 is annotated as a pseudogene. This CDR3 is 14 amino acids long. The CDR3 DNA is TGTGCCAGCAGCAAGGGGGACAGTCCTAGAAAGCAGTACGTC. Translating it yields CASSKGDSPRKQYV.

The genes are TRBV20-1 and TRBJ2-5; 13 bases fit TRBD2. This CDR3 comprises 17 residues. Germline V CDR1 and CDR2: DFQATT, SNEGSKA (reference sequence). V dropped 3 bases and J dropped 2; count of bases not matched to a gene: 9. The CDR3 region has the DNA TGCAGTGCTAGTAGGTGGGGACTAGCGGGAATTCAAGAGACCCAGTACTTC. Its protein is CSASRWGLAGIQETQYF.

This clone was recorded a few times. V usage is TRBV2 and J usage is TRBJ2-4; 8 bases agree with TRBD2. The junction had 8 bases not matched to a gene; V was cut back by 2 bases and J by 8 bases. In germline, CDR1 is SNHLY, CDR2 FYNNEI. CDR3 length equals 15 residues. In nucleotides, the CDR3 is TGTGCCAGCAGTGAATTTTCGGGGGGGCAGGACATTCAGTACTTC. It specifies CASSEFSGGQDIQYF. Combining the CDR3 with reference TRBV2 and TRBJ2-4 gives the whole variable domain EPEVTQTPSHQVTQMGQEVILRCVPISNHLYFYWYRQILGQKVEFLVSFYNNEISEKSEIFDDQFSVERPDGSNFTLKIRSTKLEDSAMYFCASSEFSGGQDIQYFGAGTRLSVL.

The chain carries TRBV27 and TRBJ2-1, with 11 bases identical to TRBD2. Trimming took 5 bases from V and 7 from J; bases not matched to a gene: 13. Germline CDR1 is MNHEY and CDR2 is SMNVEV (reference sequence). The CDR3 runs to 17 residues. CDR3 nucleotide sequence: TGTGCCAGCAGTCCTAACTTACTAGCGGGGGTTCTGAATGAGCAGTTCTTC. Residues: CASSPNLLAGVLNEQFF.